These 5 T cell receptor beta chains came from one sample sequenced in a study of cytomegalovirus exposure and HLA in healthy donors. The study ran its PCR with 60 Vbeta and 13 Jbeta primers. Repertoires were generated with immunoSEQ multiplex PCR, while TCRdb's copy carries only in-frame clones and drops some. The repertoire holds 100,000 or so clones, with 80% as singletons. The source material was PBMCs. The receptors were sampled from a man aged 18 to 35 in good health and CMV-seronegative.

This clone has only a few counts. V gene TRBV5-1 combines with J gene TRBJ2-5; no clear D. Germline lookup yields CDR1 SGHRS and CDR2 YFSETQ. With 7 bases removed from V and 5 bases from J, the gap between germline ends came to 12 bases. The CDR3 is 12 residues long. The CDR3 region is CASRVAVETQYF. The CDR3 DNA sequence: TGCGCCAGCCGTGTGGCGGTGGAGACCCAGTACTTC.

V usage is TRBV28 and J usage is TRBJ1-2, with D perhaps TRBD1 (5 bases). Germline lookup yields CDR1 MDHEN and CDR2 SYDVKM. V was clipped by 4 bases and J by 4 bases, with 7 bases between them. There are 12 residues in the CDR3. The CDR3 DNA is TGTGCCAGCAGTTGGCAGGGCTATGGCTACACCTTC. Its protein product is CASSWQGYGYTF.

This sequence joins TRBV6-1 and TRBJ1-2, with 10 bases matching TRBD1. The trim removed 3 bases at V and 4 bases at J, leaving 8 bases unmatched. The CDR3 runs to 16 residues. CDR1 and CDR2 from the germline V gene are MNHNS and SASEGT. The CDR3: CASSELGTGAFYGYTF. The CDR3 DNA is TGTGCCAGCAGTGAGTTAGGGACAGGGGCCTTCTATGGCTACACCTTC.

The V and J genes are TRBV18 and TRBJ1-3; 10 bases are a match to TRBD1. The V gene end was trimmed by 3 bases and the J gene end by 2 bases; junction bases not matched to a gene: 4. The germline CDR1 and CDR2 sequences are KGHSH and LQKENI. The CDR3 runs to 16 residues. CDR3 loop: CASSPNGQGAGNTIYF. The DNA for the CDR3 is TGTGCCAGCTCACCCAACGGACAGGGGGCTGGAAACACCATATATTTT. Full variable domain (rest looked up from reference TRBV18 and TRBJ1-3): NAGVMQNPRHLVRRRGQEARLRCSPMKGHSHVYWYRQLPEEGLKFMVYLQKENIIDESGMPKERFSAEFPKEGPSILRIQQVVRGDSAAYFCASSPNGQGAGNTIYFGEGSWLTVV.

A few counts support this clone. V is TRBV19 and J is TRBJ1-1; D perhaps matches TRBD1 (6 bases). In germline, CDR1 is LNHDA, CDR2 SQIVND (reference sequence). Between the trimmed V and J ends, which lost 0 bases and 4 bases, there was a span of 9 bases. This CDR3 is 14 amino acids long. CDR3 in amino acids: CASSIEQGTTEAFF. The CDR3, as DNA: TGTGCCAGTAGTATAGAGCAGGGGACCACTGAAGCTTTCTTT.